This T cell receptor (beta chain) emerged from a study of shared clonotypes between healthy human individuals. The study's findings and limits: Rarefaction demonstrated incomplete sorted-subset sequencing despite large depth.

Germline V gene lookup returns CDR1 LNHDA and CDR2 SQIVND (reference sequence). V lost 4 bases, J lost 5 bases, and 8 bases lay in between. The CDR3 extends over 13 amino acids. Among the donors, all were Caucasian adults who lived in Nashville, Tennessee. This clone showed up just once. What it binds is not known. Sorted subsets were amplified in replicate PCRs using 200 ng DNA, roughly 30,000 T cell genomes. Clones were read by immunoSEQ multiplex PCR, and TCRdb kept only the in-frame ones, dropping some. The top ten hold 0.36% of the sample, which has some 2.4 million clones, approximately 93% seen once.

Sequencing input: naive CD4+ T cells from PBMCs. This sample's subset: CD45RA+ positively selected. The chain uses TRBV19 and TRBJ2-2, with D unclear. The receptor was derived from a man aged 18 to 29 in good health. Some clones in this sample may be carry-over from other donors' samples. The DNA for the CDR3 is TGTGCCAGTAGTAGTCTGAAAACCGGGGAGCTGTTTTTT. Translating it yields CASSSLKTGELFF.